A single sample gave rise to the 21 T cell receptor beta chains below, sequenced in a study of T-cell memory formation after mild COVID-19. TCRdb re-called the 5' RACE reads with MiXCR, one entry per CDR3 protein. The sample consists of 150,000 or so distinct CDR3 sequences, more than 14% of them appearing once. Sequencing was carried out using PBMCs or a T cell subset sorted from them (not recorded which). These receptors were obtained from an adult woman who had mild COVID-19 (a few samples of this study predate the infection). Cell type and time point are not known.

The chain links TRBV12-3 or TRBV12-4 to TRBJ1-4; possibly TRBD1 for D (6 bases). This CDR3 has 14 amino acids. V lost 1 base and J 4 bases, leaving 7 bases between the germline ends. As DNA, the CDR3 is TGTGCCAGCAGTTTAGGGACAGTTAATGAAAAACTGTTTTTT. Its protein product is CASSLGTVNEKLFF.

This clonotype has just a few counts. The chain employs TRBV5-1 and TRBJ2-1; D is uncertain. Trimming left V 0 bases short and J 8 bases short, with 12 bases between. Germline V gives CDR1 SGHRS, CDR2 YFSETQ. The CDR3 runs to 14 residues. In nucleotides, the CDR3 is TGCGCCAGCAGCTTGGCTAGTCCCCCCTATGAGCAGTTCTTC. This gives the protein CASSLASPPYEQFF.

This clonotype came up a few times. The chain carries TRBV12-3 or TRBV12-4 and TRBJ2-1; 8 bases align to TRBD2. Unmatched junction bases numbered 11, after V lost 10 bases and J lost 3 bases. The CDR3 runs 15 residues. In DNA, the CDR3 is TGTGCCATACTTCCTGGCGCGGGGGGCTACAATGAGCAGTTCTTC. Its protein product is CAILPGAGGYNEQFF.

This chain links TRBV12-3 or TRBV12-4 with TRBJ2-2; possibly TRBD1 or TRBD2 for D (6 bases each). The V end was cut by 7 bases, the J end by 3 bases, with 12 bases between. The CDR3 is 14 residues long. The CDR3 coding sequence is TGTGCCAGCACCTCGGGGGCATACACCGGGGAGCTGTTTTTT. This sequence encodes CASTSGAYTGELFF.

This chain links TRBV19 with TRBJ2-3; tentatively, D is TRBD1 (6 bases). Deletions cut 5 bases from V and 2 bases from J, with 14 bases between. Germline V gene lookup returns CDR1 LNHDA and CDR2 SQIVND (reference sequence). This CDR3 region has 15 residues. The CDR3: CASSVRDTHTDTQYF. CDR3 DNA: TGTGCCAGTAGTGTTCGGGACACCCACACAGATACGCAGTATTTT. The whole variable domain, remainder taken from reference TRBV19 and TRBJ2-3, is DGGITQSPKYLFRKEGQNVTLSCEQNLNHDAMYWYRQDPGQGLRLIYYSQIVNDFQKGDIAEGYSVSREKKESFPLTVTSAQKNPTAFYLCASSVRDTHTDTQYFGPGTRLTVL.

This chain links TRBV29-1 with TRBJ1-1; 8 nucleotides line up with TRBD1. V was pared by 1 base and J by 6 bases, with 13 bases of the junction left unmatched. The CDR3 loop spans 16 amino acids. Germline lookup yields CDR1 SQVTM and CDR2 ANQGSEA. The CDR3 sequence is CSVEAWDRSEWAEAFF. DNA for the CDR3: TGCAGCGTTGAAGCCTGGGACAGGTCGGAGTGGGCTGAAGCTTTCTTT.

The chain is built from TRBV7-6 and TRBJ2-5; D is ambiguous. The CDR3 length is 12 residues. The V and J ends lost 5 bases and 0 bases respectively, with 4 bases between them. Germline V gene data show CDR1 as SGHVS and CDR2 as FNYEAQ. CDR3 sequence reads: CASSPHQETQYF. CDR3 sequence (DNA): TGTGCCAGCAGCCCCCACCAAGAGACCCAGTACTTC.

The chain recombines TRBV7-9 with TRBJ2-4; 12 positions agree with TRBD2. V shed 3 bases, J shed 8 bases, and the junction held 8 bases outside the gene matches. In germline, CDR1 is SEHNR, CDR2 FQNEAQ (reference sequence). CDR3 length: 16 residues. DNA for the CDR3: TGTGCCAGCAGCTTCGGACTAGCGGGGACTGCAGACATTCAGTACTTC. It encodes CASSFGLAGTADIQYF.

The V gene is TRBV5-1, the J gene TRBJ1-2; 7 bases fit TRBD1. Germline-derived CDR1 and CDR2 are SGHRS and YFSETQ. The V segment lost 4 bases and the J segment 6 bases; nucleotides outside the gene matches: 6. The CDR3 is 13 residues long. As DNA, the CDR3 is TGCGCCAGCAGCGCACAGGGGTGGGATGGCTACACCTTC. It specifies CASSAQGWDGYTF.

This CDR3 is CASSLGSQPQYF. CDR3 DNA sequence: TGTGCCAGCAGCTTGGGCTCACAACCCCAGTATTTT. J is TRBJ2-3 and V is TRBV5-4; no clear D gene. The V gene's germline CDR1 is SGHNT and CDR2 YYREEE (reference sequence). Trimming removed 0 bases from V and 12 bases from J, with 11 bases in between. The CDR3 loop spans 12 amino acids.

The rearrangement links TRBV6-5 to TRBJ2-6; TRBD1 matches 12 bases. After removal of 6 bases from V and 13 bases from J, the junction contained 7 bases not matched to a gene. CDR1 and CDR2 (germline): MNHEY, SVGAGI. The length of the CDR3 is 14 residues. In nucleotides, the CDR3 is TGTGCCAGCAGGGGGACAGGGGGCGCTCGGGTCCTGACTTTC. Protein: CASRGTGGARVLTF.

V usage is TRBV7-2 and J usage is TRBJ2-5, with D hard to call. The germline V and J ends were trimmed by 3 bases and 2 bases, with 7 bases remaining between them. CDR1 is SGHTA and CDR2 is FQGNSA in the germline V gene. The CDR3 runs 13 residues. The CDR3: CASSFISQETQYF. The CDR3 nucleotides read TGTGCCAGCAGCTTTATTAGTCAAGAGACCCAGTACTTC.

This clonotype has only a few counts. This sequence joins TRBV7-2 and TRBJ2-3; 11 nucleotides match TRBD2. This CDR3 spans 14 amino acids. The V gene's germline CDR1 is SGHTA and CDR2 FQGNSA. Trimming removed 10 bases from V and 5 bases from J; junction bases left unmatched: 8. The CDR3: CATPRGTSGDTQYF. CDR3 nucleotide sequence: TGTGCCACCCCCCGGGGGACTAGCGGAGATACGCAGTATTTT.

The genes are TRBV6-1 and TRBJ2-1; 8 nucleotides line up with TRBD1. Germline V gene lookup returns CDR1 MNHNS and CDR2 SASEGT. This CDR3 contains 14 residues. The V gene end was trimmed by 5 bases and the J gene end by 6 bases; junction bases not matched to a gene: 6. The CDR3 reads CASSWTGSSNEQFF. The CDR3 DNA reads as TGTGCCAGCAGTTGGACAGGGAGCTCCAATGAGCAGTTCTTC.

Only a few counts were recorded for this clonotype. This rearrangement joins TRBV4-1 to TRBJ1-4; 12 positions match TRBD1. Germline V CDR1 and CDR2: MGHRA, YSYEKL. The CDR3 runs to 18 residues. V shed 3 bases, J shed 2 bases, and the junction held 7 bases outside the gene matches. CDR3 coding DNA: TGCGCCAGCAGCCACTATGGGGGACAGGGGGCGACTAATGAAAAACTGTTTTTT. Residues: CASSHYGGQGATNEKLFF.

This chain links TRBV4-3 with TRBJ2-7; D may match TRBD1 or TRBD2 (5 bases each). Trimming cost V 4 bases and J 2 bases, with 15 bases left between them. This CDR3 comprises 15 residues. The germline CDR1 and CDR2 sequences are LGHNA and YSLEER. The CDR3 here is CASSLSRQGAYEQYF. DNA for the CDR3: TGCGCCAGCAGCCTTTCACGCCAGGGAGCCTACGAGCAGTACTTC.

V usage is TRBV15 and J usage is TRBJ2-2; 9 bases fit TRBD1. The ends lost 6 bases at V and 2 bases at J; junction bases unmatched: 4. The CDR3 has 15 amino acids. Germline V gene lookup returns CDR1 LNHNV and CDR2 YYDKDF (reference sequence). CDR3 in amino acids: CATRMDRGNTGELFF. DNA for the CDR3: TGTGCCACCAGGATGGACAGGGGTAACACCGGGGAGCTGTTTTTT.

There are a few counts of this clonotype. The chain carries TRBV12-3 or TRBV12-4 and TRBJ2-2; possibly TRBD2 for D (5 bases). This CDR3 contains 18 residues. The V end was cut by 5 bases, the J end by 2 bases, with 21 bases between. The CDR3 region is CASSPIPFELDNTGELFF. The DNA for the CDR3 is TGTGCCAGCAGTCCTATTCCTTTCGAACTAGACAACACCGGGGAGCTGTTTTTT.

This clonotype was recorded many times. The CDR3 bases are TGCGCCAGCAGCTTGGCTAGCGGACCCTACGAGCAGTACTTC. Amino acids: CASSLASGPYEQYF. The V gene is TRBV5-1, the J gene TRBJ2-7, with TRBD2 matching over 7 bases. The CDR3 is 14 residues long. The germline gives CDR1 SGHRS, CDR2 YFSETQ. Losses at the gene ends were 0 bases for V and 2 bases for J; bases not matched to a gene: 2.

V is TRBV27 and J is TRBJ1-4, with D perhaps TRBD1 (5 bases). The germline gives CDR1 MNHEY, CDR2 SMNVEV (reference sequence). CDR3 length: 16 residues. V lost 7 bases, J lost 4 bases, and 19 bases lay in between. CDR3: CASTDGGGAGNEKLFF. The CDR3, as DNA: TGTGCCAGCACCGACGGAGGAGGGGCGGGTAATGAAAAACTGTTTTTT.

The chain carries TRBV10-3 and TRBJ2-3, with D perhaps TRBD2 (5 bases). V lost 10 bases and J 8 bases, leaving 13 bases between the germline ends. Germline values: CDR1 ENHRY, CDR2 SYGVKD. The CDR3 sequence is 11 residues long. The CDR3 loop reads CATLNGVTQYF. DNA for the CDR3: TGTGCCACCCTCAACGGGGTTACGCAGTATTTT.